The entry that follows covers one T cell receptor beta chain sequence. Its antigen is not known. TCRdb ran MiXCR on the 5' RACE reads and lists one entry per CDR3 protein. Of just under 550,000 distinct CDR3 sequences detected, nearly 15% appear once; the ten largest clones hold roughly 0.44%. This sample stems from a study of identical twins. Study-wide results and caveats: Weaker excess sharing between twins was seen in beta out-of-frame sequences. A lower insertion count was a feature of abundant cord blood beta clonotypes, with no such feature in memory repertoires. Modelling approaches yielded underestimates of out-of-frame TCR alpha sharing between monozygotic twins.

CDR1 is SQVTM, CDR2 ANQGSEA, per germline. V shed 8 bases, J shed 2 bases, and the junction held 10 bases outside the gene matches. The length of the CDR3 is 15 residues. Donors were all healthy Caucasians. This sample also appeared in a second study, on yellow fever vaccine responses in identical twins.

The sequence came from a woman aged 18-29 years in good health. J is TRBJ2-1 and V is TRBV29-1; 9 positions match TRBD2. Sequencing was carried out using CD4+ T cells sorted from blood. CDR3 nucleotides: TGCAGCACCCGACCTGCGGGAGGGCCCTACAATGAGCAGTTCTTC. This codes for CSTRPAGGPYNEQFF.